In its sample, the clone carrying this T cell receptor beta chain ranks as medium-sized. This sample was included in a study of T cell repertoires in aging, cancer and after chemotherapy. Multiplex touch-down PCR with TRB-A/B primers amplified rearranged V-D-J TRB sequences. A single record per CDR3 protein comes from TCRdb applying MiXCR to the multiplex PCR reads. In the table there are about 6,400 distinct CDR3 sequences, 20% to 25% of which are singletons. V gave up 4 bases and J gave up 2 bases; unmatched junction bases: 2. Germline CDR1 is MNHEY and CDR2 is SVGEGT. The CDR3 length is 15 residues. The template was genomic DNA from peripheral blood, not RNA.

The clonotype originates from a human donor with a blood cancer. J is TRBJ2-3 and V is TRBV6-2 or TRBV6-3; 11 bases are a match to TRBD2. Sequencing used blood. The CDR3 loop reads CASSWTSGSTDTQYF. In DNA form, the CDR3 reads TGTGCCAGCAGTTGGACTAGCGGGTCCACAGATACGCAGTATTTT.